The 19 T cell receptor beta chains below were found in one sample sequenced in a study of control samples from healthy donors and cancer patients. Clones were sequenced by immunoSEQ multiplex PCR, and TCRdb holds only the in-frame ones, with some missing. The sample has about 170,000 clones, 91% seen once. Sequenced: blood. All receptors come from a woman in her 30s in good health.

This clone was seen only once. This chain joins TRBV18 and TRBJ2-1, with TRBD2 identical over 8 bases. Per the germline V gene, CDR1 is KGHSH and CDR2 is LQKENI. V dropped 0 bases and J dropped 4; count of bases not matched to a gene: 2. This CDR3 contains 15 residues. The DNA of the CDR3 is TGTGCCAGCTCACCACCAGCGGGAGTGTACAATGAGCAGTTCTTC. Its protein is CASSPPAGVYNEQFF.

The chain couples TRBV5-1 to TRBJ1-1, with 9 bases matching TRBD1. This CDR3 comprises 14 residues. Germline V gene sequence: CDR1 SGHRS, CDR2 YFSETQ. Trimming removed 3 bases from V and 4 bases from J; junction bases left unmatched: 4. CDR3 protein: CASSSTGGSTEAFF. The CDR3 DNA follows: TGCGCCAGCAGCTCGACAGGGGGGAGCACTGAAGCTTTCTTT. Supplemented by reference TRBV5-1 and TRBJ1-1, the full variable domain reads KAGVTQTPRYLIKTRGQQVTLSCSPISGHRSVSWYQQTPGQGLQFLFEYFSETQRNKGNFPGRFSGRQFSNSRSEMNVSTLELGDSALYLCASSSTGGSTEAFFGQGTRLTVV.

This chain uses TRBV5-1 with TRBJ1-1; D is perhaps TRBD1 (6 bases). CDR1 and CDR2 (germline): SGHRS, YFSETQ. This CDR3 region has 15 residues. Trimming cost V 4 bases and J 0 bases, with 13 bases left between them. The chain's CDR3 is CASSTDRTMNTEAFF. The CDR3 nucleotides read TGCGCCAGCAGCACCGACAGGACGATGAACACTGAAGCTTTCTTT.

The CDR3 region is CASSSTSGPTYEQYF. The CDR3 nucleotides are TGTGCCAGCAGTTCCACTAGCGGCCCAACCTACGAGCAGTACTTC. This chain links TRBV6-5 with TRBJ2-7, with 8 bases that match TRBD2. With V trimmed by 4 bases and J by 2 bases, 7 bases remained unmatched. The CDR3 length is 15 residues. CDR1 is MNHEY, CDR2 SVGAGI, per germline.

The CDR3 is CASSENRGSGNTIYF. The CDR3 DNA sequence: TGTGCCAGCTCGGAAAACAGGGGCTCTGGAAACACCATATATTTT. V usage is TRBV18 and J usage is TRBJ1-3; 7 bases are shared with TRBD1. CDR3 length equals 15 residues. J was trimmed by 0 bases and V by 6 bases; bases with no gene match: 5. Germline V gene data show CDR1 as KGHSH and CDR2 as LQKENI.

On this clone: Germline is not matched at one junction end, which may reflect a read error. The genes are TRBV7-7 and TRBJ2-1, with D tentatively TRBD2 (6 bases). The CDR3 spans 14 residues. Germline CDR1 reads SSHAT; CDR2 reads FNYEAQ (reference sequence). For the CDR3, the DNA is TGTGCTAGCAGCTTAGGGGTTAGCGGTAATGAGCAGTTCTTC. It translates to CASSLGVSGNEQFF.

The rearrangement uses TRBV19 and TRBJ1-1, with 8 bases identical to TRBD1. Per germline, CDR1 LNHDA and CDR2 SQIVND (reference sequence). The CDR3 totals 14 residues. V dropped 5 bases and J dropped 5; count of bases not matched to a gene: 7. CDR3 coding DNA: TGTGCCAGTAGTCTCCGGACAGGGCGGACTGAAGCTTTCTTT. Protein sequence: CASSLRTGRTEAFF.

V and J are TRBV7-6 and TRBJ1-6; 8 bases match TRBD1. Germline V gene sequence: CDR1 SGHVS, CDR2 FNYEAQ. Trimming at V came to 5 bases and at J to 6 bases, leaving 6 bases not matched to a gene. The CDR3 totals 15 residues. The CDR3 reads CASSPQGGINSPLHF. The CDR3 bases are TGTGCCAGCAGCCCACAGGGGGGAATTAATTCACCCCTCCACTTT.

J is TRBJ1-6 and V is TRBV30; no clear D. This CDR3 region has 11 residues. V lost 0 bases, J lost 10 bases, and 4 bases lay in between. Looked up from germline, CDR1 is GTSNPN and CDR2 is SVGIG (reference sequence). The CDR3 DNA reads TGTGCCTGGAGTGTAGTATCACCCCTCCACTTT. Translating gives CAWSVVSPLHF.

The chain uses TRBV7-9 and TRBJ2-1; the match to TRBD2 covers 7 bases. The CDR3 has 14 residues. The V segment lost 4 bases and the J segment 5 bases; nucleotides outside the gene matches: 5. Germline V CDR1 and CDR2: SEHNR, FQNEAQ (reference sequence). This CDR3 is CASSSRGGHNEQFF. The CDR3 DNA sequence: TGTGCCAGCAGCTCCCGCGGGGGTCACAATGAGCAGTTCTTC.

This clone counts as medium-sized. CDR3 residues: CASSSGHEKLFF. Written as DNA, the CDR3 is TGTGCCAGCAGCTCGGGACATGAAAAACTGTTTTTT. V usage is TRBV7-9 and J usage is TRBJ1-4; D is perhaps TRBD1 (5 bases). The CDR3 is made up of 12 amino acids. With 4 bases removed from V and 6 bases from J, the gap between germline ends came to 6 bases. Germline V CDR1 and CDR2: SEHNR, FQNEAQ (reference sequence).

The CDR3 is CASSGTGVTGELFF. The CDR3 region has the DNA TGTGCCAGCAGCGGGACAGGGGTGACCGGGGAGCTGTTTTTT. V and J are TRBV6-4 and TRBJ2-2; 10 bases are a match to TRBD1. J lost 5 bases, V lost 6 bases, and 3 bases had no gene match. There are 14 residues in the CDR3. The germline V gene encodes CDR1 MRHNA and CDR2 SNTAGT.

This clone has only a few counts. The chain combines TRBV4-1 with TRBJ1-1, with D unclear. The germline V and J ends were trimmed by 1 base and 7 bases, with 4 bases remaining between them. The CDR3 length is 11 residues. Germline V gene lookup returns CDR1 MGHRA and CDR2 YSYEKL. CDR3 DNA sequence: TGCGCCAGCAGCCAAGGGATTGAAGCTTTCTTT. It yields the protein CASSQGIEAFF.

V is TRBV30 and J is TRBJ2-5; TRBD1 agrees at 11 bases. The germline gives CDR1 GTSNPN, CDR2 SVGIG (reference sequence). This CDR3 is 13 amino acids long. V lost 5 bases to trimming and J lost 2 bases; unmatched junction nucleotides: 1. CDR3 region: CAWGQGAQETQYF. The CDR3 DNA reads as TGTGCCTGGGGACAGGGGGCGCAAGAGACCCAGTACTTC.

The chain joins TRBV6-5 to TRBJ1-1, with 11 nucleotides matching TRBD1. After removal of 7 bases from V and 4 bases from J, the junction contained 5 bases not matched to a gene. Germline values: CDR1 MNHEY, CDR2 SVGAGI. This CDR3 region has 14 residues. CDR3 in DNA: TGTGCCAGCACCCCCGGGACAGGGGGCACTGAAGCTTTCTTT. This gives the protein CASTPGTGGTEAFF.

This clone has a handful of counts. The genes are TRBV11-2 and TRBJ2-7; 9 nucleotides match TRBD1. V was clipped by 5 bases and J by 0 bases; unmatched bases: 5. In germline, CDR1 is SGHAT, CDR2 FQNNGV. There are 15 residues in the CDR3. CDR3: CASSADRGNSYEQYF. The DNA of the CDR3 is TGTGCCAGCAGCGCGGACAGGGGCAACTCCTACGAGCAGTACTTC.

The rearrangement links TRBV15 to TRBJ2-7, with D perhaps given as TRBD1 or TRBD2 (5 bases each). Trimming removed 2 bases at V and 6 bases at J, with 20 bases between. CDR3 length: 16 residues. Germline CDR1 reads LNHNV; CDR2 reads YYDKDF (reference sequence). CDR3 amino acids: CATSRRAGTGGVEQYF. As DNA, the CDR3 is TGTGCCACCAGCAGACGGGCCGGGACGGGTGGGGTCGAGCAGTACTTC.

The chain carries TRBV18 and TRBJ2-5; D may be TRBD1 or TRBD2 (5 bases each). The germline V gene encodes CDR1 KGHSH and CDR2 LQKENI. The V end was cut by 4 bases, the J end by 1 base, with 7 bases between. This CDR3 is built from 13 residues. The CDR3 reads CASSLGGQETQYF. CDR3 bases: TGTGCCAGCTCACTTGGGGGCCAAGAGACCCAGTACTTC.

The rearrangement links TRBV18 to TRBJ1-5, with 8 nucleotides matching TRBD1. Germline-derived CDR1 and CDR2 are KGHSH and LQKENI. The CDR3 length is 16 residues. J was trimmed by 6 bases and V by 0 bases; bases with no gene match: 7. CDR3 residues: CASSPPSGGAGQPQHF. The CDR3 coding sequence is TGTGCCAGCTCACCACCGTCAGGGGGCGCGGGTCAGCCCCAGCATTTT.